This TCR beta chain originates from a study of human T cells and chemical hapten exposure. Study at large: DPC 0.01% went on the upper back by patch test, with reading at 6 days.

In TCRdb, the RACE reads were re-called with MiXCR into one record per CDR3 protein. The data hold some 96,000 distinct CDR3 sequences, with around a quarter observed a single time. The study, taken as a whole, reports: TCRs above 1 in 1000 frequency stayed constant with DPC sensitization.

CDR1 is DFQATT, CDR2 SNEGSKA, per germline (reference sequence). CDR3 length equals 13 residues. J was trimmed by 10 bases and V by 0 bases; bases with no gene match: 2. This clonotype has only a few counts. Its antigen is not known. Documented time point: patch test 3, about 24 weeks after DPC sensitization. Treatment indicated: therapeutic diphenylcyclopropenone sensitization with weekly scalp DPC. The origin of this receptor is a man between 35 and 55 years old with alopecia areata. Some clones in this sample may be carry-over from other donors' samples. This specimen was whole blood, taken in connection with sensitization to the hapten diphenylcyclopropenone (DPC). The chain has TRBV20-1 and TRBJ2-1; 11 nucleotides align to TRBD2. The CDR3, as DNA: TGCAGTGCTAGAGATCCTAGCGGGGGGGAGCAGTTCTTC. Translated: CSARDPSGGEQFF.